The clone carrying this TCR beta chain was counted only a few times. This entry belongs to a study of blood T cells in healthy people across ages. CDR3 length: 13 amino acids. V lost 2 bases to trimming and J lost 1 base, with 8 bases between them. Per the germline V gene, CDR1 is DFQATT and CDR2 is SNEGSKA (reference sequence). It was with a sample-barcoded 5' primer and a J-beta primer mix that a second PCR of roughly 7 to 12 cycles was run. TCRdb reanalysed the 5' RACE reads using MiXCR and keeps one entry per CDR3 protein. This sample has roughly 2 million distinct CDR3 sequences, with roughly 49% found just once. The donors, healthy Caucasians from Russia, were aged roughly 6 to 90.

Sequences were obtained from blood. This clonotype originated in a woman in her thirties or forties in good health. V gene TRBV20-1 combines with J gene TRBJ1-2; D not certain. This chain's CDR3 is CSARQQNNYGYTF. In DNA form, the CDR3 reads TGCAGTGCTAGACAGCAGAATAACTATGGCTACACCTTC.